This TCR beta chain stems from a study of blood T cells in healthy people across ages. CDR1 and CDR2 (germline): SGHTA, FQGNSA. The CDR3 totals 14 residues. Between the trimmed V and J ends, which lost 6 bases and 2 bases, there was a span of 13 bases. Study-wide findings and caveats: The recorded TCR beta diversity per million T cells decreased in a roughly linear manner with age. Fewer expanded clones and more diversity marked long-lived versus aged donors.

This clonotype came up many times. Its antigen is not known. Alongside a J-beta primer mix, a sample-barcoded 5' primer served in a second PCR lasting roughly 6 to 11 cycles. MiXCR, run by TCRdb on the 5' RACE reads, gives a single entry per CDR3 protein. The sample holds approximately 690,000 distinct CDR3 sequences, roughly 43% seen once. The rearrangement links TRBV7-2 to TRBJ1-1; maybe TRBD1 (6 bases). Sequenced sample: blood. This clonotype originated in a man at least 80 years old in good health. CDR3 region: CASSLGGRNTEAFF. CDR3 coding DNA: TGTGCCAGCAGTCTGGGGGGGCGTAACACTGAAGCTTTCTTT.